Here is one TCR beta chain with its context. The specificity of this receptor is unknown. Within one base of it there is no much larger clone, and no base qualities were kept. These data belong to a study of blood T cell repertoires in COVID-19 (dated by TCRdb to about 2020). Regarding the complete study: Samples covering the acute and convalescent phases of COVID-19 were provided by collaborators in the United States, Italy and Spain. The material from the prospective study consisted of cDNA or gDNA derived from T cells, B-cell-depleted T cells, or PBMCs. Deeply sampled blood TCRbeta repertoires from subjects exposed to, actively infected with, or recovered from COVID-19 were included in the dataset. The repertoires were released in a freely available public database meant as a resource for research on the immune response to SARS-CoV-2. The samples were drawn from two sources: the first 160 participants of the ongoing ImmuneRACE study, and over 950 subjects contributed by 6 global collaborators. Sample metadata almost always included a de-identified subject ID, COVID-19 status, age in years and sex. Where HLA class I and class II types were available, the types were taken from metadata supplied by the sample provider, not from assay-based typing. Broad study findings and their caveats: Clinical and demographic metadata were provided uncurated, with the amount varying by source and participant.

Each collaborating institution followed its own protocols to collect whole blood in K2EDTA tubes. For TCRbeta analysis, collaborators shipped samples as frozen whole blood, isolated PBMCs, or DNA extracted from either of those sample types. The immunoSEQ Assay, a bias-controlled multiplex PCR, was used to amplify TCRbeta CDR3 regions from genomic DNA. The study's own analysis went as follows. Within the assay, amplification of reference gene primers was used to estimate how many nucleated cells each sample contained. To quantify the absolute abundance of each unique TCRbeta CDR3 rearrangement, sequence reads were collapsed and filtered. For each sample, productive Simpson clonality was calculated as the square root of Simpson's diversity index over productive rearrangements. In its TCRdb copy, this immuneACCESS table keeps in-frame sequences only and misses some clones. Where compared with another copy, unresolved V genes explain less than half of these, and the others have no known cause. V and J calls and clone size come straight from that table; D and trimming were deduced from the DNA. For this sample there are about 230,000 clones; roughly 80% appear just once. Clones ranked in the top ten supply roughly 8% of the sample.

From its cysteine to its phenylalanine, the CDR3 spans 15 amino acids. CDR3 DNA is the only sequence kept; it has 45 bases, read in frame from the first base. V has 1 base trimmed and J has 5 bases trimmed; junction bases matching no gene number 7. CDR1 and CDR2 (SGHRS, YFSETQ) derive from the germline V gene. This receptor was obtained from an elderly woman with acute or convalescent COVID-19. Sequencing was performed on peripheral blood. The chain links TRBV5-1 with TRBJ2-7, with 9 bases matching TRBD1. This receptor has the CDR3 CASSLPGTGKNEQYF. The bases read TGCGCCAGCAGCTTGCCCGGGACAGGGAAGAACGAGCAGTACTTC.